Described below is a single T cell receptor beta chain sequence and its context. Recovered Cohort 3 donors showed two negative PCRs, clearance, or symptom resolution. Original analysis: Reference gene primer amplification in the assay estimated nucleated cell counts. Assay used: immunoSEQ multiplex PCR; TCRdb lists only in-frame clones, some missing. The V and J calls and clone size come from that table; D and trimming were worked out from the DNA. The sample carries approximately 300,000 clones, around 87% recorded once. This entry is derived from a study of blood T cell repertoires in COVID-19. For the study at large: In each case, the material was cDNA or gDNA derived from T cells, B-cell-depleted T cells, or PBMCs.

CDR1 is SGHNT, CDR2 YENEEA, per germline. V lost 5 bases to trimming and J lost 0 bases; unmatched junction nucleotides: 3. CDR3 length: 14 residues. The sample taken for sequencing was PBMCs or T cells enriched from blood (not recorded which). The sequence was obtained from a woman aged 25 to 39 who had recovered from COVID-19. The chain is built from TRBV11-3 and TRBJ1-1; TRBD1 matches 7 bases. The CDR3 DNA is TGTGCCAGCAGCCTAAGGGGGCTGAACACTGAAGCTTTCTTT. Residues: CASSLRGLNTEAFF.